This TCR beta chain came from a study of shared clonotypes between healthy human individuals. At the level of the study: For every donor, three CD4 naive, three CD4 memory, two CD8 naive and one CD8 memory plates were used.

CDR1 is MDHEN and CDR2 is SYDVKM in the germline V gene. The CDR3 spans 14 residues. The V segment lost 8 bases and the J segment 7 bases; nucleotides outside the gene matches: 14. Only in-frame clones appear in the TCRdb table, and some are missing; sequencing was by immunoSEQ multiplex PCR. The repertoire holds about 670,000 clones, with 72% as singletons. Each sample came from a Caucasian adult donor living in Nashville, Tennessee. Sequencing was carried out using memory CD4+ T cells sorted from blood. Subset specified: CD45RA-negative fraction. The sequence was collected from a woman aged 25-40 years in good health. This chain connects TRBV28 to TRBJ2-7; 7 bases are shared with TRBD1. As DNA, the CDR3 is TGTGCCAGCTTAGAAACAGGGGTTAAGAGGGAGCAGTACTTC. The encoded protein is CASLETGVKREQYF.